This is a list of T cell receptor beta chains from one sample in a study of monozygotic twins with inflammatory bowel disease. TCRdb reprocessed the 5' RACE reads, keeping one entry per CDR3 protein, no DNA. Its listing shows approximately 120,000 distinct CDR3 sequences. The sequenced sample consisted of blood. The receptors originated from a human donor with ulcerative colitis or Crohn's disease, or a healthy co-twin of an affected twin (not recorded which). Each CDR3 is given with its conserved first and last residue.

length: 16; V: TRBV28; J: TRBJ2-7; CDR3: CASSSPRRKGILEQYF
length: 15; V: TRBV6-5; J: TRBJ2-1; CDR3: CASSFWTGVGDEQFF
length: 16; V: TRBV3-1; J: TRBJ1-5; CDR3: CASSQAGEGANQPQHF
length: 13; V: TRBV5-1; J: TRBJ2-7; CDR3: CASSDKESYEQYF
length: 15; V: TRBV7-9; J: TRBJ1-2; CDR3: CASSLPGQRGYGYTF
length: 16; V: TRBV6-5; J: TRBJ1-2; CDR3: CASSPGTGGAVYGYTF
length: 15; V: TRBV4-1; J: TRBJ1-2; CDR3: CASSQDTGDYYGYTF
length: 15; V: TRBV20-1; J: TRBJ2-7; CDR3: CSAPGLALNRYEQYF
length: 12; V: TRBV29-1; J: TRBJ1-1; CDR3: CSVATKNTEAFF
length: 14; V: TRBV12-3/TRBV12-4; J: TRBJ2-1; CDR3: CASSLSGRMGEQFF
length: 13; V: TRBV6-6; J: TRBJ2-1; CDR3: CASTGGGYNEQFF
length: 14; V: TRBV20-1; J: TRBJ2-1; CDR3: CSAQGQGAHNEQFF
length: 16; V: TRBV7-9; J: TRBJ2-1; CDR3: CASSLSRTSGYNEQFF
length: 14; V: TRBV5-1; J: TRBJ1-5; CDR3: CASSPGTGSQPQHF
length: 13; V: TRBV27; J: TRBJ1-1; CDR3: CASSPGVRTEAFF
length: 18; V: TRBV19; J: TRBJ1-5; CDR3: CASSIQTRALEGNQPQHF
length: 15; V: TRBV5-1; J: TRBJ1-1; CDR3: CASSFTGTGGQGAFF
length: 13; V: TRBV5-5; J: TRBJ2-1; CDR3: CASSQDANNEQFF
length: 14; V: TRBV20-1; J: TRBJ1-2; CDR3: CSASPPTTPYGYTF
length: 17; V: TRBV5-1; J: TRBJ1-4; CDR3: CASSLGLSQATNEKLFF
length: 14; V: TRBV6-1; J: TRBJ1-1; CDR3: CASSEFKGSTEAFF
length: 12; V: TRBV19; J: TRBJ2-7; CDR3: CASSTGHYEQYF
length: 15; V: TRBV27; J: TRBJ2-5; CDR3: CASSLIGLQGETQYF